This TCR beta chain appears in the sequencing data of a study of T-cell memory formation after mild COVID-19. About the study: TCR clusters were mostly donor specific. The study, taken as a whole, reports: For second-wave clones that peaked at day 37, SARS-CoV-2 specificity went unverified. Day 15 to 85 contracting clones showed balanced CD4/CD8; later expanders leaned CD4+.

This CDR3 region has 14 residues. Germline-derived CDR1 and CDR2 are MDHEN and SYDVKM. V gave up 7 bases and J gave up 7 bases; unmatched junction bases: 8. The 5'RACE method, run with constant-segment primers, produced TCR alpha and TCR beta cDNA libraries (carrying sample barcodes and UMIs). TCRdb redid the calling of the 5' RACE reads with MiXCR, one entry per CDR3 protein. The sample records approximately 500,000 distinct CDR3 sequences, around 25% being singletons. To note about this clonotype: Its antigen remains unidentified.

This sequence was found in an adult woman who had mild COVID-19 (a few samples of this study predate the infection). Cell type and time point are not known. The chain combines TRBV28 with TRBJ2-1; 9 nucleotides line up with TRBD2. Material: PBMCs or a T cell subset sorted from them (not recorded which). CDR3 loop: CASKEREVWNEQFF. The CDR3 region has the DNA TGTGCCAGCAAGGAGCGGGAGGTATGGAATGAGCAGTTCTTC.